These 5 T cell receptor beta chains came from one sample sequenced in a study of blood T cell repertoires in COVID-19. Profiling relied on immunoSEQ multiplex PCR, and the TCRdb table lists in-frame clones only, not all of them. The sample lists about 210,000 clones, 80% to 90% occurring once. Sequencing was done on a sample of peripheral blood. The receptors shown here come from a woman aged 45 to 65 with active or convalescent COVID-19.

The genes are TRBV14 and TRBJ2-1, with unresolved D. Trimming stripped 0 bases from V and 7 bases from J, with 7 bases between. The CDR3 sequence is 13 residues long. Germline CDR1 SGHDN, CDR2 FVKESK. In nucleotides, the CDR3 is TGTGCCAGCAGCCAAGATCGGAGAAATGAGCAGTTCTTC. Protein sequence: CASSQDRRNEQFF.

The rearrangement links TRBV2 to TRBJ1-1; 8 nucleotides match TRBD1. With 9 bases clipped from V and 6 bases from J, the junction kept 9 bases outside the gene matches. CDR3 length equals 13 residues. CDR1 is SNHLY and CDR2 is FYNNEI in the germline V gene. CDR3: CARMGQAGAEAFF. CDR3 nucleotides: TGTGCCAGGATGGGACAGGCGGGGGCTGAAGCTTTCTTT.

This chain links TRBV28 with TRBJ1-1; maybe TRBD1 (6 bases). The length of the CDR3 is 14 residues. Germline-derived CDR1 and CDR2 are MDHEN and SYDVKM. V gave up 3 bases and J gave up 4 bases, with 12 bases separating them. The CDR3 here is CASSLGRGITEAFF. The DNA for the CDR3 is TGTGCCAGCAGTTTGGGGAGGGGGATCACTGAAGCTTTCTTT.

The table lists this clone with a few counts. The chain combines TRBV2 with TRBJ1-2; 7 positions agree with TRBD1. CDR1 and CDR2 (germline): SNHLY, FYNNEI. Trimming removed 8 bases from V and 12 bases from J; junction bases left unmatched: 18. The CDR3 consists of 14 residues. The CDR3 region is CASVQGDSSIRDTF. For the CDR3, the DNA is TGTGCCAGCGTTCAAGGGGACAGCTCTATTCGGGACACCTTC.

The V and J genes are TRBV24-1 and TRBJ2-1, with TRBD2 matching over 8 bases. Germline CDR1 is KGHDR and CDR2 is SFDVKD. The trim removed 4 bases at V and 7 bases at J, leaving 8 bases unmatched. The CDR3 totals 15 residues. CDR3 nucleotide sequence: TGTGCCACCAGTGACCCCAGCGGGAGTGGGAATGAGCAGTTCTTC. It encodes CATSDPSGSGNEQFF.